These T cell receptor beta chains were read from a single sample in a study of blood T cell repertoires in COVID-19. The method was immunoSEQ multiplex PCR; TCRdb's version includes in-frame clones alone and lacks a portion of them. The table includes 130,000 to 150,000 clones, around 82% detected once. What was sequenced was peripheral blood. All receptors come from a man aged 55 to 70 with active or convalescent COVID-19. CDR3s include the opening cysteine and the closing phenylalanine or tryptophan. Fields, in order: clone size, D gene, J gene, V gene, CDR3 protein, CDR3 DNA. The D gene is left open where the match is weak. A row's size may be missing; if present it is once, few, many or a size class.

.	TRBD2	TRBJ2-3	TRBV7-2	CASSVSLAESDTQYF	TGTGCCAGTAGCGTCTCACTAGCGGAGTCAGATACGCAGTATTTT
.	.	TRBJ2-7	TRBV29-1	CSVGFGASFYEQYF	TGCAGCGTTGGTTTTGGGGCCTCTTTTTACGAGCAGTACTTC
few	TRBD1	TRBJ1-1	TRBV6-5	CASSPRGQGNTEAFF	TGTGCCAGCAGTCCCAGGGGGCAGGGGAACACTGAAGCTTTCTTT
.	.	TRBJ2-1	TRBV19	CASSKSSYNEQFF	TGTGCCAGTAGTAAGAGCTCCTACAATGAGCAGTTCTTC
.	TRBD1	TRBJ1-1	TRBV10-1	CASSLGQDMNTEAFF	TGCGCCAGCAGCTTGGGACAGGACATGAACACTGAAGCTTTCTTT
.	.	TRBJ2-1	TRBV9	CASSPPLSRSSYNEQFF	TGTGCCAGCAGCCCGCCGTTAAGTCGGAGCTCCTACAATGAGCAGTTCTTC
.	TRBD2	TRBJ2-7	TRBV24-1	CATSEGTSGPYEQYF	TGTGCCACCAGTGAAGGGACTAGCGGCCCCTACGAGCAGTACTTC
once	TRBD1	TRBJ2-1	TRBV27	CASSLWDRTHNEQFF	TGTGCCAGCAGTTTATGGGACAGGACCCACAATGAGCAGTTCTTC
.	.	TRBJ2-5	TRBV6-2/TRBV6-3	CASSYRGYNRVETQYF	TGTGCCAGCAGTTACCGGGGTTATAACAGGGTAGAGACCCAGTACTTC
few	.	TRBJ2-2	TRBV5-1	CASSLARVTTGELFF	TGCGCCAGCAGCTTGGCGAGGGTAACCACCGGGGAGCTGTTTTTT
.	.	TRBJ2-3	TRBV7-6	CASSPSGSTDTQYF	TGTGCCAGCAGCCCGAGCGGTAGCACAGATACGCAGTATTTT
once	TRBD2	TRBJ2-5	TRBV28	CASSFSGRGKETQYF	TGTGCCAGCAGTTTTAGCGGGAGAGGTAAAGAGACCCAGTACTTC
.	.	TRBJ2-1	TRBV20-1	CSTTDNNEQFF	TGCAGTACTACAGACAACAATGAGCAGTTCTTC
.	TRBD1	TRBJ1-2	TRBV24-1	CATEGANGYGYTF	TGTGCCACCGAGGGGGCCAATGGCTATGGCTACACCTTC
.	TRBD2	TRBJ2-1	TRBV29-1	CSVGLASNEQFF	TGCAGCGTGGGACTAGCGAGTAATGAGCAGTTCTTC
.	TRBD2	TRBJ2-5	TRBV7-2	CASSRERDGETQYF	TGTGCCAGCAGCCGCGAGCGGGACGGAGAGACCCAGTACTTC
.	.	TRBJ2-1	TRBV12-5	CASGLVPGSDEQFF	TGTGCTAGTGGTTTGGTACCGGGGTCGGATGAGCAGTTCTTC
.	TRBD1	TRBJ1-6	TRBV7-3	CASSSGTGFDSPLHF	TGTGCCAGCAGCTCGGGGACAGGCTTTGATTCACCCCTCCACTTT
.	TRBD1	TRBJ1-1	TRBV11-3	CASSLGGTENTEAFF	TGTGCCAGCAGCTTAGGGGGGACAGAGAACACTGAAGCTTTCTTT
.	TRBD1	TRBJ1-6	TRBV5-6	CASSWTGDSPLHF	TGTGCCAGCAGTTGGACAGGGGACTCACCCCTCCACTTT
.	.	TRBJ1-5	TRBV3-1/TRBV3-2	CASSQDSVSNQPQHF	TGTGCCAGCAGCCAAGATTCAGTTAGCAATCAGCCCCAGCATTTT
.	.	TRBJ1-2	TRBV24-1	CATSDGQLYGYTF	TGTGCCACCAGTGATGGGCAGCTTTATGGCTACACCTTC
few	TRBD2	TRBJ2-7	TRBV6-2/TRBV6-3	CASSLAGLTHEQYF	TGTGCCAGCAGTTTAGCGGGACTCACTCACGAGCAGTACTTC
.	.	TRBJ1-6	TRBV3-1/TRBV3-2	CASSQDLYGGGSLHF	TGTGCCAGCAGCCAAGATCTGTACGGGGGTGGGTCCCTCCACTTT
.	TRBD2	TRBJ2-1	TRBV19	CASSSSFIAGTSGRLLNEQFF	TGTGCCAGTAGTTCCTCCTTCATCGCGGGGACTAGCGGGAGATTATTGAATGAGCAGTTCTTC
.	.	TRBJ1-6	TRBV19	CASTAGRFGNSPLHF	TGTGCCAGTACCGCGGGCAGGTTTGGGAATTCACCCCTCCACTTT
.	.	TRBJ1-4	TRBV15	CATRGQAGVWEKLFF	TGTGCCACCAGAGGGCAAGCAGGGGTTTGGGAAAAACTGTTTTTT
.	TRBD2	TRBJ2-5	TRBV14	CASSHSGVGQETQYF	TGTGCCAGCAGCCATAGCGGGGTAGGGCAAGAGACCCAGTACTTC
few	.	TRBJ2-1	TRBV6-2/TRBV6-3	CASSIVNEQFF	TGTGCCAGCAGTATCGTGAATGAGCAGTTCTTC
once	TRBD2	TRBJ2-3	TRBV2	CASSVAGPDTQYF	TGTGCCAGCAGCGTAGCGGGACCAGATACGCAGTATTTT
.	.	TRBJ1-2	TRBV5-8	CASRPLYSYGYTF	TGTGCCAGCAGGCCCCTGTACTCTTATGGCTACACCTTC
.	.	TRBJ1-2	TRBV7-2	CASSLDGEGGDGYTF	TGTGCCAGCAGCTTAGACGGCGAGGGCGGAGATGGCTACACCTTC
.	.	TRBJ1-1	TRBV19	CASSIPLDSEAFF	TGTGCCAGTAGTATACCCCTGGACAGTGAAGCTTTCTTT
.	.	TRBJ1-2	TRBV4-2	CASSQDSPVRVNGYTF	TGTGCCAGCAGCCAAGATTCGCCGGTCAGGGTAAACGGCTACACCTTC
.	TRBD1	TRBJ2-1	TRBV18	CASSPGTGWGNEQFF	TGTGCCAGCTCACCTGGGACAGGGTGGGGCAATGAGCAGTTCTTC
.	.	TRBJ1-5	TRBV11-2	CASSSLADQPQHF	TGTGCCAGCAGCTCGCTAGCCGACCAGCCCCAGCATTTT
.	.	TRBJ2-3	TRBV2	CASSPLRGRTDTQYF	TGTGCCAGCAGTCCCCTCCGGGGTCGCACAGATACGCAGTATTTT
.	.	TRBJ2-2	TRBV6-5	CASSSPIGVGGELFF	TGTGCCAGCAGTTCCCCAATAGGGGTTGGCGGGGAGCTGTTTTTT
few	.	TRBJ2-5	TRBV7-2	CASSAVARTQYF	TGTGCCAGCAGCGCGGTTGCTCGGACCCAGTACTTC
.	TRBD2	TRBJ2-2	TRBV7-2	CASSDPGLATTGELFF	TGTGCCAGCAGCGACCCGGGACTAGCTACAACCGGGGAGCTGTTTTTT
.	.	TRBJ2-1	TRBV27	CASSPPCVQFF	TGTGCCAGCAGTCCCCCCTGCGTGCAGTTCTTC
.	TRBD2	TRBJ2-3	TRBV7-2	CASSHSSGTTTDTQYF	TGTGCCAGCAGCCACTCTAGCGGTACAACCACAGATACGCAGTATTTT
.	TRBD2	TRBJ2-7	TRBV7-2	CASSSGLGGDEQYF	TGTGCCAGCAGCTCGGGACTAGGAGGGGACGAGCAGTACTTC
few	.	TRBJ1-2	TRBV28	CATRRRWGDYGYTF	TGTGCCACCCGCCGCCGGTGGGGGGACTATGGCTACACCTTC
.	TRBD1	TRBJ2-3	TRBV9	CASSVEFETGWDTQYF	TGTGCCAGCAGCGTAGAATTCGAGACAGGGTGGGATACGCAGTATTTT
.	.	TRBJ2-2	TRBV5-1	CASSLDGGTGELFF	TGCGCCAGCAGCTTGGACGGGGGCACCGGGGAGCTGTTTTTT
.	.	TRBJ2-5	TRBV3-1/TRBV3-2	CASSQMGRETQYF	TGTGCCAGCAGCCAAATGGGCCGCGAGACCCAGTACTTC
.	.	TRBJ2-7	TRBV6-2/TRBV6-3	CASSPRWGGEQYF	TGTGCCAGCAGCCCCCGGTGGGGCGGCGAGCAGTACTTC
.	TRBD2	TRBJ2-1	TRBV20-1	CSASSLAGYNEQFF	TGCAGTGCTAGTAGCCTAGCGGGCTACAATGAGCAGTTCTTC
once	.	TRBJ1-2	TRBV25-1	CASSATQGTHGYTF	TGTGCCAGCAGTGCCACTCAGGGAACCCATGGCTACACCTTC